The 6 T cell receptor beta chains below were found in one sample sequenced in a study of ipilimumab plus nivolumab after autologous stem cell transplantation. Profiled with immunoSEQ multiplex PCR; TCRdb holds only in-frame clones, not every one. The table shows roughly 23,000 clones, with roughly 70% occurring only once. This specimen was PBMCs, taken in a trial of ipilimumab plus nivolumab as post-transplant consolidation. These receptor sequences come from a male donor with diffuse large B-cell lymphoma.

V and J are TRBV10-3 and TRBJ2-5; 11 bases agree with TRBD2. The CDR3 runs 17 residues. Unmatched junction bases numbered 8, after V lost 4 bases and J lost 1 base. The germline gives CDR1 ENHRY, CDR2 SYGVKD. Here the CDR3 DNA reads TGTGCCATCAGTGTTAGCGGGAGGGCCGGGAGCCAAGAGACCCAGTACTTC. The encoded protein is CAISVSGRAGSQETQYF.

The J gene is TRBJ1-2, the V gene TRBV7-3; weak D call: TRBD1 (5 bases). V shed 5 bases and J shed 6 bases, with 13 bases lying between them. The CDR3 totals 13 residues. CDR1 SGHTA and CDR2 FQGTGA come from the germline V gene. The CDR3 nucleotides are TGTGCCAGCAGCATCGGGGGGTTAGATGGCTACACCTTC. It is translated as CASSIGGLDGYTF.

V and J are TRBV2 and TRBJ2-2, with TRBD1 matching over 10 bases. V was pared by 9 bases and J by 3 bases, with 4 bases of the junction left unmatched. The length of the CDR3 is 14 residues. The V gene's germline CDR1 is SNHLY and CDR2 FYNNEI. Here the CDR3 reads CASTGTGDTGELFF. CDR3 DNA sequence: TGTGCCAGTACCGGGACAGGGGACACCGGGGAGCTGTTTTTT.

Only a few counts were recorded for this clone. This chain connects TRBV7-6 to TRBJ1-3; no definite D call. The CDR3 loop spans 17 amino acids. The germline V gene has CDR1 SGHVS and CDR2 FNYEAQ. The V and J ends lost 1 base and 0 bases respectively, with 13 bases between them. CDR3 loop: CASSLGGTTRSGNTIYF. CDR3 DNA: TGTGCCAGCAGCTTAGGGGGAACAACCCGCTCTGGAAACACCATATATTTT.

A word on this clone: The junction shows a germline mismatch at one end, possibly a read error. CDR3 DNA: TGTGCCAGCAGTATATGGCAGCAAGAGACCCAGTACTTC. This codes for CASSIWQQETQYF. The chain joins TRBV28 to TRBJ2-5; no definite D call. The germline V gene encodes CDR1 MDHEN and CDR2 SYDVKM. CDR3 size: 13 residues.

The chain links TRBV28 to TRBJ2-5; 7 bases agree with TRBD1. The J segment lost 2 bases and the V segment lost 6 bases, leaving 6 bases of the junction unmatched. The germline CDR1 and CDR2 sequences are MDHEN and SYDVKM. This CDR3 has 14 residues. CDR3 protein: CASRPGQYQETQYF. In nucleotides, the CDR3 is TGTGCCAGCAGGCCGGGACAGTATCAAGAGACCCAGTACTTC.